What follows describes a single T cell receptor (beta chain). Libraries were prepared by immunoSEQ multiplex PCR; TCRdb keeps only in-frame clonotypes and omits some of them. The data hold about 220,000 clones, with approximately 80% observed a single time. Trimming removed 6 bases from V and 6 bases from J; junction bases left unmatched: 7. This CDR3 contains 14 residues. Germline V gene sequence: CDR1 KGHDR, CDR2 SFDVKD. This sample was included in a study of blood T cell repertoires in COVID-19. The chain recombines TRBV24-1 with TRBJ2-1; 7 bases align to TRBD2. The material sequenced was peripheral blood. The clonotype comes from a man aged 25-40 years with active or convalescent COVID-19. CDR3 DNA sequence: TGTGCCACCAGTTACAGCGGGATTGGCAATGAGCAGTTCTTC. It yields the protein CATSYSGIGNEQFF.